Below are 9 T cell receptor beta chains sequenced from a single sample in a study of untreated major depressive disorder. The study, taken as a whole, reports: Depressed patients' CD4+ T cells carried increased TRBV05-01 (Vbeta 5.1) usage versus control CD4+ T cells.

Produced via immunoSEQ multiplex PCR; TCRdb's table is partial and in-frame only. The table shows around 13,000 clones, with over 90% occurring only once. For these TCRs, the target antigens are not known. Source material: CD4+ T cells from PBMCs. The receptors come from a man in his thirties or forties with major depressive disorder.

CDR3 amino acids: CARAAGLAGVRDTQYF. CDR3 in DNA: TGTGCCAGAGCGGCGGGACTAGCGGGGGTAAGGGATACGCAGTATTTT. The rearrangement joins TRBV7-3 to TRBJ2-3, with TRBD2 identical over 14 bases. This CDR3 is 16 amino acids long. Germline values: CDR1 SGHTA, CDR2 FQGTGA. J lost 6 bases, V lost 9 bases, and 11 bases had no gene match.

This chain connects TRBV20-1 to TRBJ2-1, with D maybe TRBD2 (6 bases). Germline loops: CDR1 DFQATT, CDR2 SNEGSKA (reference sequence). The CDR3 has 10 residues. CDR3 in amino acids: CRLARNEQFF. The CDR3 nucleotides are TGCAGGCTAGCGCGCAATGAGCAGTTCTTC.

The count of this clone is one. The chain couples TRBV5-1 to TRBJ2-3; maybe TRBD1 (7 bases). CDR1 is SGHRS, CDR2 YFSETQ, per germline. This CDR3 has 14 amino acids. V was trimmed by 7 bases and J by 4 bases, leaving 16 bases between them. The CDR3 nucleotides read TGCGCCAGCGTGGAGGGGGCGACGCCAGATACGCAGTATTTT. Its translation: CASVEGATPDTQYF.

The rearrangement uses TRBV20-1 and TRBJ2-7; TRBD1 agrees at 8 bases. This CDR3 comprises 11 residues. Trimming took 6 bases from V and 6 from J; bases not matched to a gene: 4. Germline CDR1 and CDR2: DFQATT and SNEGSKA (reference sequence). This CDR3 reads CSATRGPEQYF. Written as DNA, the CDR3 is TGCAGTGCGACCAGGGGGCCCGAGCAGTACTTC.

The chain couples TRBV5-1 to TRBJ1-1; 8 nucleotides line up with TRBD1. The CDR3 loop spans 17 amino acids. CDR1 is SGHRS, CDR2 YFSETQ, per germline. With V trimmed by 4 bases and J by 0 bases, 11 bases remained unmatched. CDR3 protein: CASSDRGPSGMNTEAFF. The CDR3 bases are TGCGCCAGCAGCGACAGGGGCCCCTCAGGCATGAACACTGAAGCTTTCTTT.

J is TRBJ1-3 and V is TRBV6-6, with a weak D call TRBD1 (5 bases). The germline V and J ends were trimmed by 7 bases and 1 base, with 11 bases remaining between them. CDR1 MNHNY and CDR2 SVGAGI come from the germline V gene (reference sequence). There are 14 residues in the CDR3. The CDR3 DNA reads as TGTGCCAGCAACCCAGGGAATTCTGGAAACACCATATATTTT. Protein sequence: CASNPGNSGNTIYF.

The V call is TRBV19, the J call TRBJ1-1; D might be TRBD1 (6 bases). This CDR3 is built from 14 residues. Looked up from germline, CDR1 is LNHDA and CDR2 is SQIVND (reference sequence). With 8 bases removed from V and 1 base from J, the gap between germline ends came to 14 bases. The CDR3 nucleotides are TGTGCCAGTTACAGGGATTTGACGAACACTGAAGCTTTCTTT. Its translation is CASYRDLTNTEAFF.

The V and J genes are TRBV18 and TRBJ2-3; TRBD2 agrees at 16 bases. After removal of 3 bases from V and 5 bases from J, the junction contained 5 bases not matched to a gene. Germline V gives CDR1 KGHSH, CDR2 LQKENI. The CDR3 runs 17 residues. The CDR3 here is CASSPGLAGGPQDTQYF. The CDR3 coding sequence is TGTGCCAGCTCACCGGGACTAGCGGGGGGGCCACAAGATACGCAGTATTTT.

The rearrangement uses TRBV5-4 and TRBJ2-2, with 9 nucleotides matching TRBD1. The CDR3 runs to 15 residues. Germline CDR1 and CDR2: SGHNT and YYREEE (reference sequence). Losses at the gene ends were 5 bases for V and 8 bases for J; bases not matched to a gene: 10. The CDR3 DNA follows: TGTGCCAGCAGTCATAAACAGGGGGCAGTGGGGGAGCTGTTTTTT. Its protein is CASSHKQGAVGELFF.